These 21 T cell receptor beta chains came from one sample sequenced in a study of graft-versus-host responses after intestinal transplantation. These receptors have no identified antigens. The protocol was immunoSEQ multiplex PCR, while the TCRdb copy is restricted to in-frame clones and leaves out a portion. Among over 90,000 clones listed, roughly 93% were seen once. The sample was unstimulated CD8+ T cells sorted from spleen or lymph node cells, taken before intestinal transplant. The source of these receptors is a human donor who received an intestinal transplant.

The CDR3 loop is CSVEKRTGVMNEQFF. CDR3 nucleotide sequence: TGCAGCGTTGAAAAACGGACAGGGGTTATGAATGAGCAGTTCTTC. The rearrangement uses TRBV29-1 and TRBJ2-1; 9 bases fit TRBD1. The CDR3 has 15 amino acids. With V trimmed by 2 bases and J by 7 bases, 9 bases remained unmatched. Germline lookup yields CDR1 SQVTM and CDR2 ANQGSEA.

Sample share makes this clone medium-sized (0.01 to 0.1%). This chain links TRBV10-3 with TRBJ1-1; D gene unclear. In germline, CDR1 is ENHRY, CDR2 SYGVKD. V was cut by 7 bases and J by 5 bases, with 14 bases left in between. The CDR3 contains 13 residues. Here the CDR3 DNA reads TGTGCCATCACCCCCGGACTCCCTACTGAAGCTTTCTTT. As protein: CAITPGLPTEAFF.

This clone came up a few times. The chain links TRBV4-1 to TRBJ2-3; D possibly corresponds to TRBD1 (6 bases). The CDR3 runs to 16 residues. V shed 1 base and J shed 0 bases, with 11 bases lying between them. Germline loops: CDR1 MGHRA, CDR2 YSYEKL. This CDR3 reads CASSQAGAYSTDTQYF. In DNA, the CDR3 is TGCGCCAGCAGCCAAGCAGGGGCCTATAGCACAGATACGCAGTATTTT.

V and J are TRBV5-1 and TRBJ2-5; D is unresolved. Between the trimmed V and J ends, which lost 3 bases and 5 bases, there was a span of 14 bases. CDR1 is SGHRS and CDR2 is YFSETQ in the germline V gene. This CDR3 contains 14 residues. The CDR3 nucleotides are TGCGCCAGCAGCTCATTGCCCGGGTCCGAGACCCAGTACTTC. This encodes CASSSLPGSETQYF.

V gene TRBV4-1 combines with J gene TRBJ1-1; 9 nucleotides align to TRBD1. CDR3 length: 16 amino acids. V trimming: 0 bases; J trimming: 7 bases; junction bases outside the gene matches: 9. Germline V gene lookup returns CDR1 MGHRA and CDR2 YSYEKL. DNA for the CDR3: TGCGCCAGCAGCCAAGATACGGGACAGGGTTTAATTGAAGCTTTCTTT. Amino acid sequence: CASSQDTGQGLIEAFF.

The chain combines TRBV2 with TRBJ1-2; no reliable D call. Germline values: CDR1 SNHLY, CDR2 FYNNEI. The V and J ends lost 5 bases and 0 bases respectively, with 10 bases between them. The CDR3 has 14 amino acids. In nucleotides, the CDR3 is TGTGCCAGCAGTAACTACGCAGCTAACTATGGCTACACCTTC. Encoded protein: CASSNYAANYGYTF.

The V gene is TRBV14, the J gene TRBJ1-2; D remains unclear. Germline-derived CDR1 and CDR2 are SGHDN and FVKESK. The CDR3 runs 13 residues. Trimming stripped 0 bases from V and 4 bases from J, with 6 bases between. This chain's CDR3 is CASSQEGAYGYTF. CDR3 DNA sequence: TGTGCCAGCAGCCAAGAGGGCGCCTATGGCTACACCTTC.

The chain couples TRBV19 to TRBJ2-1, with 11 bases identical to TRBD2. J gave up 7 bases and V 3 bases, and 8 bases lay outside the gene matches. The CDR3 has 16 amino acids. In germline, CDR1 is LNHDA, CDR2 SQIVND (reference sequence). The CDR3 bases are TGTGCCAGTAGTATGGGGGGTCTAGCGGGGGGAAATGAGCAGTTCTTC. Encoded protein: CASSMGGLAGGNEQFF.

The chain joins TRBV19 to TRBJ2-1; the D is unclear. Germline assignment: CDR1 LNHDA and CDR2 SQIVND (reference sequence). The CDR3 consists of 12 residues. The germline V and J ends were trimmed by 3 bases and 6 bases, with 6 bases remaining between them. This CDR3 reads CASSILGNEQFF. The CDR3 DNA reads as TGTGCCAGTAGTATTTTGGGCAATGAGCAGTTCTTC.

The rearrangement joins TRBV11-2 to TRBJ2-5; TRBD2 matches 12 bases. The V gene's germline CDR1 is SGHAT and CDR2 FQNNGV. With 5 bases clipped from V and 11 bases from J, the junction kept 12 bases outside the gene matches. The CDR3 length is 15 residues. The CDR3 spells CASSTSGGLLREQYF. The CDR3 nucleotides read TGTGCCAGCAGCACTAGCGGGGGGCTGCTACGAGAGCAGTACTTC.

V is TRBV4-1 and J is TRBJ2-2; the match to TRBD2 covers 12 bases. With V trimmed by 0 bases and J by 3 bases, 2 bases remained unmatched. CDR1 is MGHRA and CDR2 is YSYEKL in the germline V gene. The CDR3 extends over 17 amino acids. Written as DNA, the CDR3 is TGCGCCAGCAGCCAAGACGGACTAGCGGGGTACACCGGGGAGCTGTTTTTT. It specifies CASSQDGLAGYTGELFF.

About this clone: This sample includes further DNA sequences coding for the same CDR3. The rearrangement joins TRBV4-1 to TRBJ2-1; D is undetermined. The CDR3 has 11 residues. Germline CDR1 reads MGHRA; CDR2 reads YSYEKL. V lost 0 bases, J lost 6 bases, and 0 bases lay in between. CDR3 bases: TGCGCCAGCAGCCAAGACAATGAGCAGTTCTTC. It codes for CASSQDNEQFF.

This clone was seen just once. This rearrangement joins TRBV30 to TRBJ1-5, with D possibly matching TRBD1 (5 bases). The CDR3 spans 12 residues. Trimming removed 5 bases from V and 5 bases from J, with 10 bases in between. Germline lookup yields CDR1 GTSNPN and CDR2 SVGIG (reference sequence). CDR3: CAWATGDQPQHF. The CDR3, as DNA: TGTGCCTGGGCGACGGGGGATCAGCCCCAGCATTTT.

This chain joins TRBV25-1 and TRBJ1-1; D is ambiguous. The CDR3 consists of 13 residues. CDR1 and CDR2 (germline): MGHDK, SYGVNS. V lost 1 base and J 7 bases, leaving 10 bases between the germline ends. The DNA of the CDR3 is TGTGCCAGCAGTGAATCGGAACAGCTTGAAGCTTTCTTT. Encoded protein: CASSESEQLEAFF.

CDR3 DNA sequence: TGTGCCAGCAACGGACTAGCCACCCAAGAGACCCAGTACTTC. It translates to CASNGLATQETQYF. The gene calls are TRBV7-9 and TRBJ2-5, with TRBD2 identical over 8 bases. V trimming: 7 bases; J trimming: 1 base; junction bases outside the gene matches: 5. The CDR3 is made up of 14 amino acids. Germline values: CDR1 SEHNR, CDR2 FQNEAQ (reference sequence).

The genes are TRBV9 and TRBJ2-7, with 9 positions matching TRBD1. V lost 4 bases to trimming and J lost 2 bases; unmatched junction nucleotides: 7. The CDR3 has 15 residues. From germline, CDR1 is SGDLS and CDR2 YYNGEE. CDR3: CASSPKGQGPYEQYF. CDR3 nucleotide sequence: TGTGCCAGCAGCCCCAAGGGACAGGGCCCCTACGAGCAGTACTTC. Variable domain in full (rest from reference TRBV9 and TRBJ2-7): DSGVTQTPKHLITATGQRVTLRCSPRSGDLSVYWYQQSLDQGLQFLIQYYNGEERAKGNILERFSAQQFPDLHSELNLSSLELGDSALYFCASSPKGQGPYEQYFGPGTRLTVT.

This chain links TRBV5-6 with TRBJ2-1, with 9 bases matching TRBD2. In germline, CDR1 is SGHDT, CDR2 YYEEEE. The J segment lost 1 base and the V segment lost 4 bases, leaving 6 bases of the junction unmatched. The CDR3 is 16 residues long. As DNA, the CDR3 is TGTGCCAGCAGCCTCGATAGCGGGGGATCCTACAATGAGCAGTTCTTC. Amino acid sequence: CASSLDSGGSYNEQFF.

This clone has a handful of counts. This chain links TRBV5-5 with TRBJ1-1; D is ambiguous. Germline CDR1 SGHKS, CDR2 YYEKEE (reference sequence). V dropped 0 bases and J dropped 0 bases, with 12 bases sitting between them. CDR3 size: 16 residues. The CDR3 DNA reads TGTGCCAGCAGCTTGGAGGGATCAGGTATGAACACTGAAGCTTTCTTT. It codes for CASSLEGSGMNTEAFF. Based on the CDR3 plus reference TRBV5-5 and TRBJ1-1, the full variable domain is DAGVTQSPTHLIKTRGQQVTLRCSPISGHKSVSWYQQVLGQGPQFIFQYYEKEERGRGNFPDRFSARQFPNYSSELNVNALLLGDSALYLCASSLEGSGMNTEAFFGQGTRLTVV.

This chain uses TRBV27 with TRBJ1-1, with unresolved D. Trimming pared 5 bases from V and 6 bases from J, leaving 10 bases between. There are 12 residues in the CDR3. Germline CDR1 and CDR2: MNHEY and SMNVEV (reference sequence). The CDR3 spells CASSPPGAEAFF. CDR3 DNA: TGTGCCAGCAGTCCCCCAGGAGCTGAAGCTTTCTTT.

The rearrangement links TRBV10-3 to TRBJ2-3; a weak D match, TRBD2 (6 bases). CDR1 is ENHRY, CDR2 SYGVKD, per germline. The V gene lost 4 bases and the J gene lost 2 bases, with 13 bases spanning the gap. This CDR3 has 15 residues. The CDR3 DNA is TGTGCCATCAGTGTTTTCGGGGGAGACACAGATACGCAGTATTTT. This gives the protein CAISVFGGDTDTQYF.

The V and J genes are TRBV2 and TRBJ1-2; tentative D call: TRBD1 (5 bases). This CDR3 has 13 amino acids. The V and J ends lost 7 bases and 7 bases respectively, with 16 bases between them. The germline gives CDR1 SNHLY, CDR2 FYNNEI. In DNA, the CDR3 is TGTGCCAGCACCCAAGGGGCAGTTGGTGGCTACACCTTC. Its translation: CASTQGAVGGYTF.